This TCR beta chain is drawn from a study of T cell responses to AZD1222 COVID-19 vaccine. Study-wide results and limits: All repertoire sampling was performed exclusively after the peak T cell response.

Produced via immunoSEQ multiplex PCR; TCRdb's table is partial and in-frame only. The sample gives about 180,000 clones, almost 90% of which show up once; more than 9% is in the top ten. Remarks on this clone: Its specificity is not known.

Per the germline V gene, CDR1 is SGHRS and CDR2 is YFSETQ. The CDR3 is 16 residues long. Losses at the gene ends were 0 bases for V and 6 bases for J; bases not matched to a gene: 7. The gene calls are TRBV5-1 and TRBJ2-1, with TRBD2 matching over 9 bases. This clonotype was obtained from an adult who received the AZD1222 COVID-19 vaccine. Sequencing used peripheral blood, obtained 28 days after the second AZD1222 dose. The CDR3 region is CASSLGGGGAVNEQFF. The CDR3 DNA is TGCGCCAGCAGCTTGGGGGGCGGGGGGGCTGTCAATGAGCAGTTCTTC.